This TCR beta chain was sequenced during a study of T cell responses to AZD1222 COVID-19 vaccine. Overall study findings and caveats: Clonal diversity was possibly underestimated, and white British individuals and females predominated among donors.

Clones were sequenced by immunoSEQ multiplex PCR, and TCRdb holds only the in-frame ones, with some missing. The table records over 85,000 clones, 94% of them present only once. To note about this clone: Its antigen is not known.

This CDR3 contains 12 residues. CDR1 and CDR2 from the germline V gene are WSHSY and SAAADI. V lost 6 bases and J lost 13; bases outside the gene matches: 3. Sequences were derived from peripheral blood, sampled 28 days after the second AZD1222 dose. V usage is TRBV10-2 and J usage is TRBJ2-4, with TRBD2 identical over 13 bases. The receptor was derived from an adult who received the AZD1222 COVID-19 vaccine. The chain's CDR3 is CASSTSGGVQYF. In nucleotides, the CDR3 is TGCGCCAGCAGCACTAGCGGGGGGGTGCAGTACTTC.